The entry that follows covers one T cell receptor (beta chain) sequence. The sample originates from a study of T cell changes during pregnancy in multiple sclerosis. Trimming removed 9 bases from V and 1 base from J, with 12 bases in between. CDR1 MNHNS and CDR2 SASEGT come from the germline V gene. This CDR3 is built from 13 residues. Clones were sequenced by immunoSEQ multiplex PCR, and TCRdb holds only the in-frame ones, with some missing. Among around 60,000 clones, about 90% were seen once, and the ten largest hold about 2.9%. Sample: peripheral blood, taken in the second trimester of pregnancy. The chain combines TRBV6-1 with TRBJ1-1, with D unclear. The source is a female donor in good health, enrolled as a control in a pregnancy study. This CDR3 reads CASRVSGNTEAFF. The CDR3 DNA sequence: TGTGCCAGTCGGGTGTCGGGGAACACTGAAGCTTTCTTT.